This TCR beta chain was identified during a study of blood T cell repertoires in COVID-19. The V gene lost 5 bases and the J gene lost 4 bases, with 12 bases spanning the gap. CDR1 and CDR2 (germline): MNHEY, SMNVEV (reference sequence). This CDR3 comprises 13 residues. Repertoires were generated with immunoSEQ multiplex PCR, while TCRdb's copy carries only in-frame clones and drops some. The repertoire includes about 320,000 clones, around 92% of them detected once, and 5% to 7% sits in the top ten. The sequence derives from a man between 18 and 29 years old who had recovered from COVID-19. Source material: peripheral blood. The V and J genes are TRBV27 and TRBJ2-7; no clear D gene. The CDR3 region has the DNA TGTGCCAGCAGTAGAACGGTTCAATACGAGCAGTACTTC. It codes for CASSRTVQYEQYF.